This T cell receptor (beta chain) was profiled in a study of breast tumors, draining lymph nodes, adjacent tissues. From the multiplex PCR reads, TCRdb called clonotypes with MiXCR, one entry per CDR3 protein. The data contain about 180,000 distinct CDR3 sequences, about 33% of them singletons. The germline gives CDR1 MNHEY, CDR2 SVGEGT. V gave up 8 bases and J gave up 7 bases; unmatched junction bases: 10. This CDR3 comprises 14 residues. Samples came from axillary lymph nodes draining the breast cancer. This clonotype has a count of ten or more. The sequenced material came from axillary lymph node tissue. This sequence originates from a female donor with breast cancer. Some clones in this sample may be carry-over from other donors' samples. The gene calls are TRBV6-2 or TRBV6-3 and TRBJ1-2; 10 nucleotides align to TRBD1. CDR3 sequence reads: CASRGTGTGAGYTF. In nucleotides, the CDR3 is TGTGCCAGCCGAGGTACCGGGACAGGGGCTGGCTACACCTTC.